These 8 T cell receptor beta chains share one sample of origin, sequenced in a study of cytomegalovirus exposure and HLA in healthy donors. Researchers ran the PCR with 60 Vbeta and 13 Jbeta primers. Generated by immunoSEQ multiplex PCR, the TCRdb table keeps only in-frame clones and is missing some. This sample yields roughly 160,000 clones, of which about 65% are seen a single time; about 1.6% belongs to the top ten. What was sequenced was PBMCs. The receptor source for this set is a girl aged 5-17 years in good health and CMV-seronegative.

The chain combines TRBV19 with TRBJ1-5; 7 bases fit TRBD1. Trimming removed 6 bases from V and 0 bases from J; junction bases left unmatched: 8. Germline V gene data show CDR1 as LNHDA and CDR2 as SQIVND (reference sequence). The CDR3 is made up of 16 amino acids. DNA for the CDR3: TGTGCCAGTAGCCGAGAACAGGGGCTTAGCAATCAGCCCCAGCATTTT. Amino acid sequence: CASSREQGLSNQPQHF.

This clone was seen a handful of times. This chain joins TRBV19 and TRBJ2-7, with D possibly matching TRBD1 (6 bases). The CDR3 contains 15 residues. From germline, CDR1 is LNHDA and CDR2 SQIVND (reference sequence). V lost 6 bases and J 0 bases, leaving 15 bases between the germline ends. The CDR3 spells CASSLDSSSSYEQYF. CDR3 in DNA: TGTGCCAGTAGCCTGGACAGCTCGAGCTCCTACGAGCAGTACTTC. Together with reference TRBV19 and TRBJ2-7, the CDR3 gives the full variable domain: DGGITQSPKYLFRKEGQNVTLSCEQNLNHDAMYWYRQDPGQGLRLIYYSQIVNDFQKGDIAEGYSVSREKKESFPLTVTSAQKNPTAFYLCASSLDSSSSYEQYFGPGTRLTVT.

The chain carries TRBV19 and TRBJ1-4, with D possibly being TRBD1 (6 bases). V dropped 7 bases and J dropped 2 bases, with 14 bases sitting between them. Germline V CDR1 and CDR2: LNHDA, SQIVND (reference sequence). The CDR3 loop spans 15 amino acids. The DNA of the CDR3 is TGTGCCAGTAATCAACAGGGAGGGACTAATGAAAAACTGTTTTTT. Its protein product is CASNQQGGTNEKLFF.

The rearrangement joins TRBV9 to TRBJ2-7; D is possibly TRBD2 (7 bases). Looked up from germline, CDR1 is SGDLS and CDR2 is YYNGEE. The length of the CDR3 is 15 residues. V lost 0 bases, J lost 0 bases, and 10 bases lay in between. CDR3 sequence reads: CASSVEGGVSYEQYF. As DNA, the CDR3 is TGTGCCAGCAGCGTAGAGGGGGGGGTCTCCTACGAGCAGTACTTC.

J is TRBJ1-2 and V is TRBV6-1; TRBD1 matches 8 bases. The germline CDR1 and CDR2 sequences are MNHNS and SASEGT. The CDR3 runs 15 residues. With V trimmed by 5 bases and J by 0 bases, 5 bases remained unmatched. The CDR3 reads CASSTTGQANYGYTF. The CDR3 DNA is TGTGCCAGCAGTACAACGGGACAGGCTAACTATGGCTACACCTTC.

This clone turned up a few times. The rearrangement uses TRBV18 and TRBJ1-1; 9 positions agree with TRBD1. The junction had 2 bases not matched to a gene; V was cut back by 1 base and J by 5 bases. The germline CDR1 and CDR2 sequences are KGHSH and LQKENI. This CDR3 contains 14 residues. CDR3 region: CASSPRDRETEAFF. The DNA of the CDR3 is TGTGCCAGCTCACCACGGGACAGGGAAACTGAAGCTTTCTTT.

The chain employs TRBV12-5 and TRBJ2-7; 12 nucleotides line up with TRBD1. The CDR3 length is 14 residues. Germline V gives CDR1 LGHNT, CDR2 FRNRAP. The junction had 1 base not matched to a gene; V was cut back by 2 bases and J by 5 bases. The CDR3 DNA sequence: TGTGCTAGTGGTTTGCGGGACAGGGGGCACGAGCAGTACTTC. This sequence encodes CASGLRDRGHEQYF.

The chain recombines TRBV6-5 with TRBJ1-1; TRBD1 might be the D (5 bases). The CDR3 has 15 residues. With 4 bases removed from V and 1 base from J, the gap between germline ends came to 13 bases. The germline CDR1 and CDR2 sequences are MNHEY and SVGAGI. CDR3: CASSSPGLTNTEAFF. In DNA form, the CDR3 reads TGTGCCAGCAGTTCACCGGGACTTACGAACACTGAAGCTTTCTTT.